Below are 14 T cell receptor beta chains sequenced from a single sample in a study of T cell repertoires in cytomegalovirus infection. TCRdb fed the reads into MiXCR, producing one record per CDR3 protein. The sample carries about 200,000 distinct CDR3 sequences, less than 9.5% recorded once. Sequencing was carried out using PBMCs. The receptors shown here come from a human donor in good health (CMV status not recorded). Some clones in this sample may be carry-over from other donors' samples.

V is TRBV6-1 and J is TRBJ1-1, with a tentative D call TRBD1 (6 bases). Per germline, CDR1 MNHNS and CDR2 SASEGT. The V end lost 8 bases, the J end lost 0 bases, and 13 bases lay between the germline ends. The CDR3 contains 14 residues. CDR3 bases: TGTGCCAGCTCGAAGGGGGGGATGAACACTGAAGCTTTCTTT. It yields the protein CASSKGGMNTEAFF.

This clonotype was detected many times. The CDR3 reads CASSFNGATDTQYF. DNA for the CDR3: TGTGCCAGCAGCTTTAACGGGGCGACAGATACGCAGTATTTT. The chain has TRBV7-6 and TRBJ2-3; D is possibly TRBD1 or TRBD2 (5 bases each). Trimming took off 3 bases at V and 3 bases at J, with 10 bases between the two ends. Germline loops: CDR1 SGHVS, CDR2 FNYEAQ. This CDR3 contains 14 residues. Full variable domain (rest looked up from reference TRBV7-6 and TRBJ2-3): GAGVSQSPRYKVTKRGQDVALRCDPISGHVSLYWYRQALGQGPEFLTYFNYEAQQDKSGLPNDRFSAERPEGSISTLTIQRTEQRDSAMYRCASSFNGATDTQYFGPGTRLTVL.

In this sample, this clonotype turned up many times. The chain is built from TRBV19 and TRBJ2-7; TRBD1 is a possible D gene (6 bases). The CDR3 runs to 13 residues. V was pared by 9 bases and J by 2 bases, with 14 bases between. Germline V gene sequence: CDR1 LNHDA, CDR2 SQIVND (reference sequence). This CDR3 is CARGTRYPYEQYF. As DNA, the CDR3 is TGTGCCAGAGGGACACGGTACCCCTACGAGCAGTACTTC.

Many counts were recorded for this clonotype. The chain joins TRBV25-1 to TRBJ1-2; perhaps TRBD1 as D (5 bases). The CDR3 totals 17 residues. Germline CDR1 reads MGHDK; CDR2 reads SYGVNS. V dropped 0 bases and J dropped 0 bases, with 14 bases sitting between them. CDR3 nucleotide sequence: TGTGCCAGCAGTGAATATCCGGGGACCTCTTCTAACTATGGCTACACCTTC. Translating gives CASSEYPGTSSNYGYTF.

The table lists this clonotype with many counts. This sequence joins TRBV12-3 or TRBV12-4 and TRBJ2-7, with 12 bases aligning to TRBD2. Trimming removed 3 bases from V and 5 bases from J; junction bases left unmatched: 11. The CDR3 sequence is 17 residues long. For the CDR3, the DNA is TGTGCCAGCAGTTTTAGGGGCCTAGCGGGAGGGCCCCACGAGCAGTACTTC. It is translated as CASSFRGLAGGPHEQYF.

The J gene is TRBJ1-5, the V gene TRBV5-1, with a possible D match to TRBD1 (5 bases). V shed 3 bases and J shed 5 bases, with 9 bases lying between them. This CDR3 region has 13 residues. Looked up from germline, CDR1 is SGHRS and CDR2 is YFSETQ. CDR3 in amino acids: CASSSGVDQPQHF. The CDR3 DNA sequence: TGCGCCAGCAGCTCGGGGGTGGATCAGCCCCAGCATTTT.

This clonotype was recorded a few times. The CDR3 nucleotides are TGTGCCAGCAGTGAATCGGGACAGGTTTATAGCAATCAGCCCCAGCATTTT. This sequence encodes CASSESGQVYSNQPQHF. The genes are TRBV2 and TRBJ1-5, with TRBD1 matching over 8 bases. Trimming cost V 2 bases and J 0 bases; bases outside gene matches: 6. The CDR3 runs 17 residues. The germline V gene encodes CDR1 SNHLY and CDR2 FYNNEI. The full variable domain, its missing parts supplied by reference TRBV2 and TRBJ1-5, is EPEVTQTPSHQVTQMGQEVILRCVPISNHLYFYWYRQILGQKVEFLVSFYNNEISEKSEIFDDQFSVERPDGSNFTLKIRSTKLEDSAMYFCASSESGQVYSNQPQHFGDGTRLSIL.

This clonotype was detected ten times or more. The gene calls are TRBV6-4 and TRBJ2-1; D assignment may be TRBD1 or TRBD2 (6 bases each). The CDR3 totals 15 residues. V was cut by 0 bases and J by 3 bases, with 9 bases left in between. Germline-derived CDR1 and CDR2 are MRHNA and SNTAGT. CDR3 protein: CASSDSKGGYNEQFF. The CDR3 coding sequence is TGTGCCAGCAGTGACTCCAAGGGGGGCTACAATGAGCAGTTCTTC.

This sequence joins TRBV6-2 or TRBV6-3 and TRBJ1-5; D may be TRBD1 (6 bases). The V gene's germline CDR1 is MNHEY and CDR2 SVGEGT. V lost 2 bases to trimming and J lost 6 bases, with 14 bases between them. The CDR3 has 15 amino acids. This chain's CDR3 is CASSYGGGGGQPQHF. The CDR3 DNA reads TGTGCCAGCAGTTACGGTGGGGGAGGGGGTCAGCCCCAGCATTTT.

The chain recombines TRBV28 with TRBJ2-3; 12 bases agree with TRBD1. The V segment lost 5 bases and the J segment 3 bases; nucleotides outside the gene matches: 6. The CDR3 contains 16 residues. Germline CDR1 is MDHEN and CDR2 is SYDVKM. The CDR3 protein is CASSLGTGGLTDTQYF. CDR3 DNA: TGTGCCAGCAGTCTGGGGACAGGGGGCTTGACAGATACGCAGTATTTT.

This clonotype was counted only a few times. This chain connects TRBV29-1 to TRBJ1-2; possible D gene TRBD1, 6 bases. The CDR3 sequence is 13 residues long. Per germline, CDR1 SQVTM and CDR2 ANQGSEA. Trimming removed 3 bases from V and 5 bases from J, with 13 bases in between. The CDR3 nucleotides read TGCAGCGTTGATACAGGGAGGGAGTATGGCTACACCTTC. This gives the protein CSVDTGREYGYTF. Variable domain in full (rest from reference TRBV29-1 and TRBJ1-2): SAVISQKPSRDICQRGTSLTIQCQVDSQVTMMFWYRQQPGQSLTLIATANQGSEATYESGFVIDKFPISRPNLTFSTLTVSNMSPEDSSIYLCSVDTGREYGYTFGSGTRLTVV.

This clonotype appeared many times. The CDR3 DNA reads as TGTGCCAGCAGCTTAGCGCATGGACTAGGAAATGAGCAGTTCTTC. This encodes CASSLAHGLGNEQFF. V and J are TRBV7-2 and TRBJ2-1, with TRBD2 matching over 7 bases. The V and J ends lost 0 bases and 7 bases, in that order; junction bases with no gene match: 6. The V gene's germline CDR1 is SGHTA and CDR2 FQGNSA. The CDR3 contains 15 residues.

This clonotype was counted between two and nine times. The V and J genes are TRBV20-1 and TRBJ2-1, with 7 bases fitting TRBD1. In germline, CDR1 is DFQATT, CDR2 SNEGSKA (reference sequence). V gave up 3 bases and J gave up 7 bases; unmatched junction bases: 21. This CDR3 comprises 18 residues. The CDR3 reads CSASLDRVVSRGINEQFF. The CDR3 nucleotides are TGCAGTGCTAGTCTAGACAGGGTGGTAAGCCGAGGCATAAATGAGCAGTTCTTC.

The rearrangement uses TRBV4-3 and TRBJ1-1; D unclear. Trimming took off 0 bases at V and 4 bases at J, with 12 bases between the two ends. Germline V gene sequence: CDR1 LGHNA, CDR2 YSLEER. CDR3 length: 15 amino acids. The CDR3 DNA reads as TGCGCCAGCAGCCAAGATAAAGTGGCGGGCACTGAAGCTTTCTTT. Encoded protein: CASSQDKVAGTEAFF.